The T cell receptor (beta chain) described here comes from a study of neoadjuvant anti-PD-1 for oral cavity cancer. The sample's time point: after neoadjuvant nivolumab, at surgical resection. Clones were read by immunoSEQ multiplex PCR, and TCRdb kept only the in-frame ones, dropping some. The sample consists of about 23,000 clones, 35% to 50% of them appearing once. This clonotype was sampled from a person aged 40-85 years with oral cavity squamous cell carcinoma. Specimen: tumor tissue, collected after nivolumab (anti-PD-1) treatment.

In DNA form, the CDR3 reads TGCGCCAGCAGCTGGGACGGCAACACTGAAGCTTTCTTT. This translates into CASSWDGNTEAFF. The chain is built from TRBV5-1 and TRBJ1-1, with D perhaps matching TRBD1 (5 bases). Germline CDR1 reads SGHRS; CDR2 reads YFSETQ. The CDR3 runs to 13 residues. The ends were cut back, 3 bases at V and 2 bases at J, with 8 bases in the middle.